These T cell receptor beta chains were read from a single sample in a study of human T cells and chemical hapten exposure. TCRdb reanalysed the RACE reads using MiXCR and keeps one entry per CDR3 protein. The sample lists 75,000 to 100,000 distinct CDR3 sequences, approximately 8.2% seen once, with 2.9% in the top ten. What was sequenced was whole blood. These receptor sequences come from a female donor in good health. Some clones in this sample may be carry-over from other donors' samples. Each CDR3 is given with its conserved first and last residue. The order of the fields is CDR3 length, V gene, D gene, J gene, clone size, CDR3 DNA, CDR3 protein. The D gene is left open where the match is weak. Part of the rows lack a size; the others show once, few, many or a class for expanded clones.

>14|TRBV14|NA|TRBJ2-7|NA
TGTGCCAGCAGCCAAGATCTTCGGGGAAAGGAGCAGTACTTC
CASSQDLRGKEQYF
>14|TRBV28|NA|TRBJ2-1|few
TGTGCCAGCAGTCTTCAGGGGTTATGGAATGAGCAGTTCTTC
CASSLQGLWNEQFF
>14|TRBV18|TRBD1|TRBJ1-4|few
TGTGCCAGCTCACCATCGGGACAGAATGAAAAACTGTTTTTT
CASSPSGQNEKLFF
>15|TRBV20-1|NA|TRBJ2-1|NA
TGCAGTGCTATGGCCGCTCAGGGCAGGCCCAACGAGCAGTTCTTC
CSAMAAQGRPNEQFF
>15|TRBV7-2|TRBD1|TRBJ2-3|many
TGTGCCAGCAGCCCGGACAGGGGGACGGCAGATACGCAGTATTTT
CASSPDRGTADTQYF
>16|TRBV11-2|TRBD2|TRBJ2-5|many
TGTGCCAGCAGCCCCCGGCTAGCGGGAAGACAAGAGACCCAGTACTTC
CASSPRLAGRQETQYF
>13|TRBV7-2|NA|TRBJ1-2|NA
TGTGCCAGCAGCTTACAAGACTACTATGGCTACACCTTC
CASSLQDYYGYTF
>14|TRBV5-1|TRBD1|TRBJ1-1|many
TGCGCCAGCAGCTTCCGGACAGGGGGCACTGAAGCTTTCTTT
CASSFRTGGTEAFF
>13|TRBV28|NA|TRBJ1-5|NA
TGTGCCAGCAGTGAGACAGGTTATCAGCCCCAGCATTTT
CASSETGYQPQHF
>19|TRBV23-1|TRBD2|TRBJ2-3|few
TGCGCCAGCAGTCAATCCGGGGACGGGAGGTCCTTGAGCACAGATACGCAGTATTTT
CASSQSGDGRSLSTDTQYF
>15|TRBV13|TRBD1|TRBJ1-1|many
TGTGCCAGCAGCTTTGGGGACAGACCCTACACTGAAGCTTTCTTT
CASSFGDRPYTEAFF
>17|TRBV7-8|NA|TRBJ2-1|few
TGTGCCAGCAGCCTTACCCCGGGGGCTGAAGCTTACAATGAGCAGTTCTTC
CASSLTPGAEAYNEQFF
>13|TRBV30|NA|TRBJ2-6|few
TGTGCCTGGACAGGATCTGGGGCCAACGTCCTGACTTTC
CAWTGSGANVLTF
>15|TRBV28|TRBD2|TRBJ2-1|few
TGTGCCAGCAGTAGCCGACTAGCGGGAGGGTATGAGCAGTTCTTC
CASSSRLAGGYEQFF
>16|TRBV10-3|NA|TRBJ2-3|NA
TGTGCCATCAGTGAGTCGGAGACATCTAGCACAGATACGCAGTATTTT
CAISESETSSTDTQYF
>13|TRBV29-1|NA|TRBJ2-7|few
TGCAGCGTTTTGGGGGACGGTACCTACGAGCAGTACTTC
CSVLGDGTYEQYF
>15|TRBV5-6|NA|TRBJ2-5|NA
TGTGCCAGCAGCTTGCGGCCGTCGACCAAGGAGACCCAGTACTTC
CASSLRPSTKETQYF
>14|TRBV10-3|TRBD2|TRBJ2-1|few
TGTGCCATCAGTGGAGCAGGGAGGGGCAATGAGCAGTTCTTC
CAISGAGRGNEQFF
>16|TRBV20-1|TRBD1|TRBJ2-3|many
TGCAGTGCTACGACGTACGGACAGGGGGTAACAGATACGCAGTATTTT
CSATTYGQGVTDTQYF
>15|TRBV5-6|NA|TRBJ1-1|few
TGTGCCAGCAGCTTGGTGCTTAAATCGGGCGTGGAAGCTTTCTTT
CASSLVLKSGVEAFF
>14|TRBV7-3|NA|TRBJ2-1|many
TGTGCCAGCAGCTCCCCGGGCCCCATTAATGAGCAGTTCTTC
CASSSPGPINEQFF
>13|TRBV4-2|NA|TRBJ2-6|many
TGTGCCAGCAGCCCTTCGGAGGCCAACGTCCTGACTTTC
CASSPSEANVLTF
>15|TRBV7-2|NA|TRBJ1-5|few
TGTGCCAGCAGCACCCAACGATCGGGCAATCAGCCCCAGCATTTT
CASSTQRSGNQPQHF
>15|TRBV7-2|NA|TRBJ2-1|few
TGTGCCAGCAGCTTAGACCGCAACACCTACAATGAGCAGTTCTTC
CASSLDRNTYNEQFF
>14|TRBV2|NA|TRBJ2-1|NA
TGTGCCAGCAGTGTTAGGCTGTCCTACAATGAGCAGTTCTTC
CASSVRLSYNEQFF
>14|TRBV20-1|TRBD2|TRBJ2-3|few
TGCAGTGCTAGGGGGGCTAGCGGGACAGATACGCAGTATTTT
CSARGASGTDTQYF
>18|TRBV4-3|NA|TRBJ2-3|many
TGCGCCAGCAGCCAAGATTTATCGAGCGGTGCTAGCACAGATACGCAGTATTTT
CASSQDLSSGASTDTQYF
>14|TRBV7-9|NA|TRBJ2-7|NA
TGTGCCAGCAGTACCACAGGGTCCTCCTACGAGCAGTACTTC
CASSTTGSSYEQYF
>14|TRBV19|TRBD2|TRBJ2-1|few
TGTGCCAGTAGTTCTAGCGGGAGTGAAAATGAGCAGTTCTTC
CASSSSGSENEQFF
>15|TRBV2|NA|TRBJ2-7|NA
TGTGCCAGCAGCACTACGTCCCCTCGAACCTACGAGCAGTACTTC
CASSTTSPRTYEQYF
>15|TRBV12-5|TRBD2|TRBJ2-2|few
TGTGCTAGTGGCCAGGGACTAGCGGGACGCGGGGAGCTGTTTTTT
CASGQGLAGRGELFF
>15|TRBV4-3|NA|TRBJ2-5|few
TGCGCCAGCAGCCGGGAACTAGAATACCAAGAGACCCAGTACTTC
CASSRELEYQETQYF
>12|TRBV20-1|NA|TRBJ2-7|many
TGCAGTGCCCCTCCGGGGGGCAACGAGCAGTACTTC
CSAPPGGNEQYF
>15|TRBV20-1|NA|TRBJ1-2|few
TGCAGTGCTGAAGGGGAGGGCAGGAACTCCTATGGCTACACCTTC
CSAEGEGRNSYGYTF
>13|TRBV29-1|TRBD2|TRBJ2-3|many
TGCAGCGTGCGGGGGGATCGGACAGATACGCAGTATTTT
CSVRGDRTDTQYF
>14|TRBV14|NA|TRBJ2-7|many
TGTGCCAGCAGCCAAGATTTTAGGCCCGGCGAGCAGTACTTC
CASSQDFRPGEQYF
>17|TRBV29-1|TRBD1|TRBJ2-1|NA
TGCAGCGTTTTCGGATCTACCGGGACAGATATCTACAATGAGCAGTTCTTC
CSVFGSTGTDIYNEQFF
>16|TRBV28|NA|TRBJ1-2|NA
TGTGCCAGCAGTTTTTATAGGCGGGGAGGGCACTATGGCTACACCTTC
CASSFYRRGGHYGYTF
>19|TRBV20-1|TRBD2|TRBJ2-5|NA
TGCAGTGCTAGAGAGAAGAGGACTAGCGGGGACCGTTCACAAGAGACCCAGTACTTC
CSAREKRTSGDRSQETQYF
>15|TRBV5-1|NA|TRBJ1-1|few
TGCGCCAGCAGCTTGGACGGAGGGCAGAGCACTGAAGCTTTCTTT
CASSLDGGQSTEAFF
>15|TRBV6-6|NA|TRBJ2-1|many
TGTGCCAGCAGCCTAGGGGGTTACTCCTACAATGAGCAGTTCTTC
CASSLGGYSYNEQFF
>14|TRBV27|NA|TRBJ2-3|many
TGTGCCAGCAGTTTATTAGAAGCGGCAGATACGCAGTATTTT
CASSLLEAADTQYF